The 21 T cell receptor beta chains below come from one sample, sequenced in a study of T cell repertoires in cytomegalovirus infection. Which antigens these TCRs recognize remains unknown. TCRdb fed the reads into MiXCR, producing one record per CDR3 protein. This sample yields about 830,000 distinct CDR3 sequences, of which about 33% are seen a single time; around 12% belongs to the top ten. Sample: cultured CD8+ T cells from PBMCs, taken from culture after CMV antigen stimulation. All receptors derive from a human donor in good health (CMV status not recorded). Some clones in this sample may be carry-over from other donors' samples.

For this clonotype: The germline gene is not matched at one end of the junction; a read error may be the cause. The V and J genes are TRBV18 and TRBJ2-3; D possibly matches TRBD1 or TRBD2 (5 bases each). Germline V gene data show CDR1 as KGHSH and CDR2 as LQKENI. The CDR3 is made up of 14 amino acids. As DNA, the CDR3 is TGTGCCAGCTCACCGGGGGAAAGCACAGATACGCAGTGTTTT. Its translation: CASSPGESTDTQCF. The full variable domain, completed using reference TRBV18 and TRBJ2-3, is NAGVMQNPRHLVRRRGQEARLRCSPMKGHSHVYWYRQLPEEGLKFMVYLQKENIIDESGMPKERFSAEFPKEGPSILRIQQVVRGDSAAYFCASSPGESTDTQCFGPGTRLTVL.

The gene calls are TRBV11-3 and TRBJ2-3; TRBD2 matches at 14 bases. With 4 bases clipped from V and 7 bases from J, the junction kept 7 bases outside the gene matches. The CDR3 has 16 amino acids. In germline, CDR1 is SGHNT, CDR2 YENEEA. The CDR3 protein is CASSSWTSGGPNTQYF. In nucleotides, the CDR3 is TGTGCCAGCAGCTCATGGACTAGCGGGGGGCCAAATACGCAGTATTTT. Complete variable domain (other parts from reference TRBV11-3 and TRBJ2-3): EAGVVQSPRYKIIEKKQPVAFWCNPISGHNTLYWYLQNLGQGPELLIRYENEEAVDDSQLPKDRFSAERLKGVDSTLKIQPAELGDSAVYLCASSSWTSGGPNTQYFGPGTRLTVL.

The chain is built from TRBV27 and TRBJ2-7, with a possible D match to TRBD2 (7 bases). Trimming took 0 bases from V and 1 from J, leaving 13 bases between them. Germline-derived CDR1 and CDR2 are MNHEY and SMNVEV (reference sequence). The CDR3 length is 16 residues. The CDR3 loop reads CASSLSWAGASYEQYF. The CDR3 region has the DNA TGTGCCAGCAGTTTATCGTGGGCGGGGGCATCCTACGAGCAGTACTTC.

Comments on this clonotype: Possible read error: a much larger clone is one base away. The DNA for the CDR3 is TGTGCTAGCAGCTTAGTGCTAAGTCGGGGGGCATCCTACAATGAGCAGTTCTTC. This translates into CASSLVLSRGASYNEQFF. J is TRBJ2-1 and V is TRBV7-6, with D possibly matching TRBD2 (7 bases). This CDR3 region has 18 residues. Germline CDR1 SGHVS, CDR2 FNYEAQ.

The rearrangement uses TRBV2 and TRBJ2-2; unclear D gene. This CDR3 is 13 amino acids long. The V gene's germline CDR1 is SNHLY and CDR2 FYNNEI. V gave up 8 bases and J gave up 3 bases, with 10 bases separating them. CDR3 region: CASLGFHTGELFF. The CDR3 nucleotides are TGTGCCAGCTTAGGGTTTCACACCGGGGAGCTGTTTTTT.

The J gene is TRBJ2-1, the V gene TRBV6-1, with 7 bases fitting TRBD1. The CDR3 is 14 amino acids. The V segment lost 1 base and the J segment 9 bases; nucleotides outside the gene matches: 6. CDR1 and CDR2 (germline): MNHNS, SASEGT. This chain's CDR3 is CASSEEGASTEQFF. CDR3 DNA: TGTGCCAGCAGTGAAGAGGGGGCTAGCACTGAGCAGTTCTTC.

Of note for this clonotype: This CDR3 is missing its conserved last phenylalanine or tryptophan, likely due to a read error. The chain has TRBV7-3 and TRBJ2-1; 13 positions match TRBD2. Looked up from germline, CDR1 is SGHTA and CDR2 is FQGTGA. The CDR3 spans 18 residues. J was trimmed by 0 bases and V by 4 bases; bases with no gene match: 6. CDR3 sequence (DNA): TGTGCCAGCAGCTACGGGACTAGCGGGGCCAACTCCTACAATGAGCAGTTCATC. Protein: CASSYGTSGANSYNEQFI.

This sequence joins TRBV6-2 or TRBV6-3 and TRBJ2-7, with 7 bases aligning to TRBD1. Looked up from germline, CDR1 is MNHEY and CDR2 is SVGEGT. V dropped 6 bases and J dropped 6; count of bases not matched to a gene: 8. This CDR3 has 13 amino acids. This chain's CDR3 is CASRKGGEGEQYV. The CDR3 bases are TGTGCCAGCAGAAAAGGGGGCGAAGGCGAGCAGTACGTC.

The sample holds many counts of this clonotype. V and J are TRBV12-3 or TRBV12-4 and TRBJ2-1, with TRBD2 as a possible D gene (5 bases). V lost 1 base to trimming and J lost 8 bases, with 18 bases between them. The CDR3 contains 16 residues. Written as DNA, the CDR3 is TGTGCCAGCAGTTTAGGTAGCTATTCCGTGGGAGATGAGCAGTTCTTC. Its protein product is CASSLGSYSVGDEQFF.

The V gene is TRBV27, the J gene TRBJ1-6; perhaps TRBD1 as D (5 bases). Trimming took off 7 bases at V and 7 bases at J, with 14 bases between the two ends. Germline CDR1 MNHEY, CDR2 SMNVEV (reference sequence). There are 14 residues in the CDR3. The CDR3 sequence: CASTPLQANSPLHF. DNA of the CDR3: TGTGCCAGCACCCCTTTACAGGCAAATTCACCCCTCCACTTT.

A few counts support this clonotype. The V call is TRBV7-8, the J call TRBJ1-1, with TRBD1 matching 9 bases. This CDR3 contains 15 residues. From germline, CDR1 is SGHVS and CDR2 FQNEAQ. J gave up 8 bases and V 1 base, and 8 bases lay outside the gene matches. The DNA of the CDR3 is TGTGCCAGCAGCTTAGAGGGACAGGGATGGATAGAAGCTTTCTTT. It translates to CASSLEGQGWIEAFF.

The chain uses TRBV27 and TRBJ2-3; 14 bases are a match to TRBD2. The CDR3 length is 19 residues. The ends lost 7 bases at V and 1 base at J; junction bases unmatched: 13. Germline V gene sequence: CDR1 MNHEY, CDR2 SMNVEV (reference sequence). In DNA form, the CDR3 reads TGTGCCAGCACGCTAACACCGGGACTAGCGGGGGCAGGCACAGATACGCAGTATTTT. Amino acid sequence: CASTLTPGLAGAGTDTQYF.

This clonotype appeared a few times. The chain recombines TRBV27 with TRBJ1-2, with 7 bases aligning to TRBD1. Trimming took 0 bases from V and 3 from J; bases not matched to a gene: 4. Germline-derived CDR1 and CDR2 are MNHEY and SMNVEV (reference sequence). This CDR3 is built from 15 residues. In DNA, the CDR3 is TGTGCCAGCAGTTTATCACAGGGGTCCTACTATGGCTACACCTTC. Its translation: CASSLSQGSYYGYTF.

This chain links TRBV11-3 with TRBJ2-1; 8 positions match TRBD1. CDR1 and CDR2 from the germline V gene are SGHNT and YENEEA. The CDR3 covers 15 residues. V trimming: 0 bases; J trimming: 6 bases; junction bases outside the gene matches: 4. CDR3 loop: CASSLDRDRLNEQFF. CDR3 nucleotides: TGTGCCAGCAGCTTAGACCGGGACAGGCTCAATGAGCAGTTCTTC.

This sequence joins TRBV6-2 or TRBV6-3 and TRBJ2-1, with TRBD2 matching over 11 bases. Germline V gene sequence: CDR1 MNHEY, CDR2 SVGEGT. With 8 bases clipped from V and 7 bases from J, the junction kept 16 bases outside the gene matches. The CDR3 totals 17 residues. CDR3 in amino acids: CASDISFTSGGFNEQFF. As DNA, the CDR3 is TGTGCCAGCGATATAAGCTTCACTAGCGGGGGTTTTAATGAGCAGTTCTTC.

The chain recombines TRBV7-6 with TRBJ1-1, with 8 bases aligning to TRBD1. J lost 0 bases, V lost 5 bases, and 14 bases had no gene match. The CDR3 is made up of 18 amino acids. The germline V gene has CDR1 SGHVS and CDR2 FNYEAQ. In nucleotides, the CDR3 is TGTGCCAGCAGCGGAACCCCTTCTCCGGGACAGGTGAACACTGAAGCTTTCTTT. As protein: CASSGTPSPGQVNTEAFF.

The chain joins TRBV6-5 to TRBJ2-5; D might be TRBD1 (6 bases). Trimming stripped 2 bases from V and 5 bases from J, with 9 bases between. This CDR3 has 13 amino acids. Per germline, CDR1 MNHEY and CDR2 SVGAGI. The CDR3: CASSYKTGETQYF. As DNA, the CDR3 is TGTGCCAGCAGTTACAAAACAGGGGAGACCCAGTACTTC.

Comment on this clonotype: A much larger clone sits a single nucleotide away, making a read error possible. The genes are TRBV7-6 and TRBJ2-1; 9 bases are a match to TRBD1. Germline CDR1 is SGHVS and CDR2 is FNYEAQ. This CDR3 contains 15 residues. The CDR3 DNA sequence: TGTGCCAGCAGCTTAGGGGGACAGGGCGGCGATGAGCAGTGCTTC. Its translation: CASSLGGQGGDEQCF.

Points on this clonotype: A much larger clone lies one base from this, so it may be a read error. The chain carries TRBV6-5 and TRBJ1-1; D possibly corresponds to TRBD1 (5 bases). Germline lookup yields CDR1 MNHEY and CDR2 SVGAGI. V dropped 10 bases and J dropped 1 base, with 19 bases sitting between them. There are 15 residues in the CDR3. CDR3 loop: CANRLEGRQNTEAFF. CDR3 coding DNA: TGTGCCAACAGACTCGAGGGACGGCAGAACACTGAAGCTTTCTTT.

This clonotype was found many times. The chain is built from TRBV7-6 and TRBJ1-6, with D tentatively TRBD1 (6 bases). Germline CDR1 SGHVS, CDR2 FNYEAQ. V was cut by 0 bases and J by 6 bases, with 12 bases left in between. CDR3 size: 16 residues. The CDR3 sequence is CASSLAATGPNSPLHF. The DNA of the CDR3 is TGTGCCAGCAGCTTAGCTGCGACAGGACCTAATTCACCCCTCCACTTT. The complete variable domain, with remaining parts taken from reference TRBV7-6 and TRBJ1-6, reads GAGVSQSPRYKVTKRGQDVALRCDPISGHVSLYWYRQALGQGPEFLTYFNYEAQQDKSGLPNDRFSAERPEGSISTLTIQRTEQRDSAMYRCASSLAATGPNSPLHFGNGTRLTVT.

This clonotype was seen a handful of times. This rearrangement joins TRBV27 to TRBJ1-4, with a possible D match to TRBD1 (6 bases). The length of the CDR3 is 15 residues. V lost 3 bases, J lost 5 bases, and 13 bases lay in between. CDR1 is MNHEY and CDR2 is SMNVEV in the germline V gene (reference sequence). This chain's CDR3 is CASSLGPGANEKLFF. Here the CDR3 DNA reads TGTGCCAGCAGTTTGGGGCCAGGGGCCAATGAAAAACTGTTTTTT. Variable domain in full (rest from reference TRBV27 and TRBJ1-4): EAQVTQNPRYLITVTGKKLTVTCSQNMNHEYMSWYRQDPGLGLRQIYYSMNVEVTDKGDVPEGYKVSRKEKRNFPLILESPSPNQTSLYFCASSLGPGANEKLFFGSGTQLSVL.